These T cell receptor beta chains were read from a single sample in a study of CD8+ T cells in alopecia areata. Data came from immunoSEQ multiplex PCR; TCRdb stores just in-frame clones and leaves some out. The sample has around 200,000 clones, 60% seen once; the top ten hold roughly 0.71%. This specimen was CD4+ T cells sorted from blood, taken at week 4, from a patient treated with tofacitinib. These receptor sequences come from a human donor with alopecia areata. Each CDR3 is given with its conserved first and last residue. The order of the fields is J gene, V gene, clone size, D gene, CDR3 length, CDR3 DNA, CDR3 protein. A D gene is named only where the DNA matches it firmly. Clone size is shown for a subset of rows, as once, few, many or a class of expanded clone.

TRBJ1-4 | TRBV6-1 | once | NA | 14 | TGTGCCAGCAGTCGAGGATACTACGGGGAAAAACTGTTTTTT | CASSRGYYGEKLFF
TRBJ1-5 | TRBV29-1 | NA | TRBD1 | 14 | TGCAGCGTTTCCGGACAGGGGGGAAATCAGCCCCAGCATTTT | CSVSGQGGNQPQHF
TRBJ2-7 | TRBV27 | once | TRBD2 | 14 | TGTGCCAGCAGGACTAGCGGGAGCTTCTACGAGCAGTACTTC | CASRTSGSFYEQYF
TRBJ2-7 | TRBV29-1 | few | NA | 14 | TGCAGCGTTGAACCCCGGGAGAGTCCCAACGAGCAGTACTTC | CSVEPRESPNEQYF
TRBJ1-2 | TRBV2 | NA | NA | 13 | TGTGCCAGCATCCAATCGGGGAGAGGTGGCTACACCTTC | CASIQSGRGGYTF
TRBJ2-7 | TRBV7-9 | NA | NA | 15 | TGTGCCAGCAGCTTAGCGGGCAGGGGTCCCTACGAGCAGTACTTC | CASSLAGRGPYEQYF
TRBJ1-2 | TRBV29-1 | few | TRBD1 | 10 | TGCAGCGCCGGGACAGGGGGTTACACCTTC | CSAGTGGYTF
TRBJ2-3 | TRBV29-1 | NA | NA | 12 | TGCAGCGTTGGCAGGAGGGTAGATACGCAGTATTTT | CSVGRRVDTQYF
TRBJ1-1 | TRBV2 | once | NA | 14 | TGTGCCAGCAGTGAAGAAGCGGTGAACACTGAAGCTTTCTTT | CASSEEAVNTEAFF
TRBJ1-2 | TRBV5-6 | few | NA | 14 | TGTGCCAGCAGCCCTGCTAGCGGGGGCGCGGGCTACACCTTC | CASSPASGGAGYTF
TRBJ2-5 | TRBV4-1 | many | NA | 17 | TGCGCCAGCAGCCGAACCGGGACACGCTTCGATGGTGAGACCCAGTACTTC | CASSRTGTRFDGETQYF
TRBJ2-7 | TRBV6-5 | few | NA | 14 | TGTGCCAGCAGTCGGGACTTCAGCTCCTACGAGCAGTACTTC | CASSRDFSSYEQYF